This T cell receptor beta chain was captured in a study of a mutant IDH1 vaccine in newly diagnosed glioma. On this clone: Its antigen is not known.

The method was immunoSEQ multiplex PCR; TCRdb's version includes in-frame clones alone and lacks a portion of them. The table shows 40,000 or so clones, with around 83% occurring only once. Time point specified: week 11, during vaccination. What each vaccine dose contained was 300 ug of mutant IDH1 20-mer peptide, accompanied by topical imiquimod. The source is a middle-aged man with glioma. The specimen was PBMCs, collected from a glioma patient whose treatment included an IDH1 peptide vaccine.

CDR3 nucleotides: TGTGCCAGCTTCAAAAGCCAGGGGGCGGGCTATGGCTACACCTTC. It is translated as CASFKSQGAGYGYTF. The genes are TRBV18 and TRBJ1-2; 8 bases match TRBD1. In germline, CDR1 is KGHSH, CDR2 LQKENI. J was trimmed by 4 bases and V by 7 bases; bases with no gene match: 11. The CDR3 has 15 amino acids.